A single sample gave rise to the 13 T cell receptor beta chains below, sequenced in a study of a mutant IDH1 vaccine in newly diagnosed glioma. Some clones are missing from TCRdb's copy, which holds only in-frame ones; the method was immunoSEQ multiplex PCR. This table holds some 100,000 clones, about four fifths found once. Stated time point: baseline, week 1 (first vaccination visit). Treatment described: pre-vaccination baseline after standard-of-care therapy. The source material was PBMCs, sampled from a glioma patient treated with radiotherapy, temozolomide or both. These receptors were taken from a woman aged 50 to 60 with glioma.

V gene TRBV5-6 combines with J gene TRBJ2-7, with D uncertain. The ends were cut back, 0 bases at V and 0 bases at J, with 7 bases in the middle. In germline, CDR1 is SGHDT, CDR2 YYEEEE. The CDR3 is 14 residues long. For the CDR3, the DNA is TGTGCCAGCAGCTTGGGTGGTAGCTCCTACGAGCAGTACTTC. This sequence encodes CASSLGGSSYEQYF.

This chain uses TRBV7-9 with TRBJ2-5; 8 nucleotides match TRBD2. The CDR3 covers 15 residues. CDR1 and CDR2 from the germline V gene are SEHNR and FQNEAQ (reference sequence). V gave up 1 base and J gave up 1 base; unmatched junction bases: 2. The CDR3 DNA reads TGTGCCAGCAGCTTAGGAGCGGGGGCCCAAGAGACCCAGTACTTC. Amino acids: CASSLGAGAQETQYF.

The chain links TRBV15 to TRBJ1-4, with no clear D. Trimming cost V 5 bases and J 8 bases, with 12 bases left between them. This CDR3 is built from 13 residues. From germline, CDR1 is LNHNV and CDR2 YYDKDF (reference sequence). The CDR3 sequence is CATSRWVGEKLFF. DNA for the CDR3: TGTGCCACCAGCCGCTGGGTGGGAGAAAAACTGTTTTTT.

This chain links TRBV25-1 with TRBJ1-4; TRBD1 matches 8 bases. Germline CDR1 MGHDK, CDR2 SYGVNS. The junction had 12 bases not matched to a gene; V was cut back by 5 bases and J by 7 bases. The CDR3 consists of 16 residues. The CDR3 coding sequence is TGTGCCAGCAGTCTGACAGGGGTGGGGGTGAGTGAAAAACTGTTTTTT. This sequence encodes CASSLTGVGVSEKLFF. Together with reference TRBV25-1 and TRBJ1-4, the CDR3 gives the full variable domain: EADIYQTPRYLVIGTGKKITLECSQTMGHDKMYWYQQDPGMELHLIHYSYGVNSTEKGDLSSESTVSRIRTEHFPLTLESARPSHTSQYLCASSLTGVGVSEKLFFGSGTQLSVL.

V gene TRBV2 combines with J gene TRBJ1-4; D not resolved. V was clipped by 2 bases and J by 11 bases, with 9 bases between them. CDR3 length equals 12 residues. Germline loops: CDR1 SNHLY, CDR2 FYNNEI. The CDR3: CASSERSQKLFF. In DNA form, the CDR3 reads TGTGCCAGCAGTGAAAGGAGTCAGAAACTGTTTTTT.

The V gene is TRBV11-2, the J gene TRBJ2-5; TRBD1 is a possible D gene (6 bases). V lost 2 bases and J 5 bases, leaving 15 bases between the germline ends. The V gene's germline CDR1 is SGHAT and CDR2 FQNNGV. The CDR3 loop spans 15 amino acids. CDR3 bases: TGTGCCAGCAGCTTAAGCCTCAGGGGCTGGGAGACCCAGTACTTC. Translating it yields CASSLSLRGWETQYF.

This clone is labeled medium-sized. The chain recombines TRBV28 with TRBJ2-2; D unresolved. CDR3 size: 10 residues. Germline V CDR1 and CDR2: MDHEN, SYDVKM. Trimming pared 10 bases from V and 6 bases from J, leaving 6 bases between. This chain's CDR3 is CATHAGELFF. The CDR3 region has the DNA TGTGCCACGCATGCCGGGGAGCTGTTTTTT.

The CDR3 sequence: CASIKPALNTEAFF. The CDR3 DNA sequence: TGTGCCAGTATAAAGCCCGCGCTGAACACTGAAGCTTTCTTT. The chain has TRBV19 and TRBJ1-1; D remains unclear. This CDR3 comprises 14 residues. Between the trimmed V and J ends, which lost 7 bases and 0 bases, there was a span of 12 bases. Germline CDR1 and CDR2: LNHDA and SQIVND (reference sequence).

This chain connects TRBV19 to TRBJ1-3, with a weak D call TRBD1 (5 bases). V was cut by 6 bases and J by 0 bases, with 12 bases left in between. The CDR3 consists of 15 residues. CDR1 is LNHDA, CDR2 SQIVND, per germline (reference sequence). CDR3 sequence reads: CASSKDTYSGNTIYF. In nucleotides, the CDR3 is TGTGCCAGTAGCAAGGACACCTACTCTGGAAACACCATATATTTT.

This rearrangement joins TRBV5-1 to TRBJ2-7; TRBD2 matches 8 bases. The germline gives CDR1 SGHRS, CDR2 YFSETQ. The CDR3 totals 14 residues. V shed 0 bases and J 5 bases; nucleotides not matched to a gene: 4. CDR3 in amino acids: CASSLAPGGDEQYF. In DNA, the CDR3 is TGCGCCAGCAGCTTGGCCCCGGGAGGGGACGAGCAGTACTTC.

The rearrangement links TRBV5-1 to TRBJ1-2; D not certain. The CDR3 spans 14 residues. Germline V gene sequence: CDR1 SGHRS, CDR2 YFSETQ. The V end lost 6 bases, the J end lost 4 bases, and 16 bases lay between the germline ends. The CDR3 spells CASTRETSGYGYTF. The CDR3 DNA sequence: TGCGCCAGCACTCGGGAAACGTCCGGCTATGGCTACACCTTC.

V and J are TRBV13 and TRBJ1-1; unclear D gene. Trimming stripped 3 bases from V and 5 bases from J, with 13 bases between. The CDR3 sequence is 14 residues long. Germline V lookup: CDR1 PRHDT, CDR2 FYEKMQ (reference sequence). In DNA, the CDR3 is TGTGCCAGCAGCTTCCCCCTAAGTAGGACTGAAGCTTTCTTT. It is translated as CASSFPLSRTEAFF.

The chain is built from TRBV19 and TRBJ2-7; 8 positions agree with TRBD1. The CDR3 spans 14 residues. Losses at the gene ends were 7 bases for V and 3 bases for J; bases not matched to a gene: 8. Germline CDR1 is LNHDA and CDR2 is SQIVND (reference sequence). CDR3 protein: CASTSPGQDYEQYF. In DNA form, the CDR3 reads TGTGCCAGTACTTCACCGGGACAGGACTACGAGCAGTACTTC.